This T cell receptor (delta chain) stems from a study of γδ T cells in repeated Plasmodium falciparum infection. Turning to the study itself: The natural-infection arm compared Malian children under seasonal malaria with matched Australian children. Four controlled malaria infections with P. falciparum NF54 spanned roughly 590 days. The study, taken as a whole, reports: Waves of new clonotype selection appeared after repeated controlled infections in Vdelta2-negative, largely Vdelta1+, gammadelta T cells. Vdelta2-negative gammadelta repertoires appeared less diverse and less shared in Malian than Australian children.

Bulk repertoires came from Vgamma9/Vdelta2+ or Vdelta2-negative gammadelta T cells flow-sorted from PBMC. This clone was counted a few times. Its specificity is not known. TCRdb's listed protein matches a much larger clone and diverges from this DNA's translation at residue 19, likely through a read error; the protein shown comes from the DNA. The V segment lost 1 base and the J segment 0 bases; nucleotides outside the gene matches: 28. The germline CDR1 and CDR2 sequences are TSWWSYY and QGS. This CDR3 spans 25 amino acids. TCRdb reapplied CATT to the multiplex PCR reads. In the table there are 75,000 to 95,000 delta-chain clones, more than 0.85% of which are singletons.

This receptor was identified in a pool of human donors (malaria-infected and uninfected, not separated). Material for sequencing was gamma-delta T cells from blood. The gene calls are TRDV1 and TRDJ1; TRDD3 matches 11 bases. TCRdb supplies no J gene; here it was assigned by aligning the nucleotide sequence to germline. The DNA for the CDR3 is TGTGCTCTTGGGGAACGAAGTATCAGGTACCCCATTGTGGGGGATACGTTCGGGCACACCGATAAACTCATCTTT. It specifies CALGERSIRYPIVGDTFGHTDKLIF.